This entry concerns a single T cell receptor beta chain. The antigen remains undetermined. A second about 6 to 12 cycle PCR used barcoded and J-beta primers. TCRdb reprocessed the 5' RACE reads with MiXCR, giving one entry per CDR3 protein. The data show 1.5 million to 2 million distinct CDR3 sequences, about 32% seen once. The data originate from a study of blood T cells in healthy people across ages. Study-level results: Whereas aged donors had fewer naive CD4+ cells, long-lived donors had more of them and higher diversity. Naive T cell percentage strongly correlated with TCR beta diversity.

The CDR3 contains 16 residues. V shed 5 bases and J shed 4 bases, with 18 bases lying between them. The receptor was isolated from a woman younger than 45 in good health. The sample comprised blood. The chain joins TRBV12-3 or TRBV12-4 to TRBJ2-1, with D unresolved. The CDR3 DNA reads TGTGCCAGCAGTAATTACAGTCTGGGTGCTTACAATGAGCAGTTCTTC. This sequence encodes CASSNYSLGAYNEQFF.